This TCR beta chain came from a study of cytomegalovirus exposure and HLA in healthy donors. Overall study findings and caveats: The study found most TCR sequences rare, yet found some public TCRs in many donors. A few chains linked to CMV were shown in vitro to be specific for CMV antigens. A likely sequencing artifact accounted for one observed cluster of highly shared sequence variants.

PCR amplification relied on 60 Vbeta primers (plus 13 Jbeta primers). Libraries were prepared by immunoSEQ multiplex PCR; TCRdb keeps only in-frame clonotypes and omits some of them. The data show around 70,000 clones, roughly two thirds seen once. V was pared by 3 bases and J by 5 bases, with 4 bases of the junction left unmatched. The germline V gene has CDR1 SGHDT and CDR2 YYEEEE. The CDR3 runs 13 residues. Of note for this clone: Its specificity is unknown.

V is TRBV5-6 and J is TRBJ1-2; 7 nucleotides match TRBD1. The source is a man in his 60s in good health and CMV-seropositive. The sample consisted of PBMCs. The chain's CDR3 is CASSSRQGYGYTF. CDR3 nucleotide sequence: TGTGCCAGCAGCTCGAGACAGGGATATGGCTACACCTTC.